The rows below give T cell receptor beta chains drawn from one sample of a study of cytomegalovirus exposure and HLA in healthy donors. Profiled with immunoSEQ multiplex PCR; TCRdb holds only in-frame clones, not every one. Of roughly 190,000 clones in the sample, roughly 83% are singletons; the top ten hold approximately 2.1%. Sequenced input: PBMCs. These receptors originate from a woman in her fifties or sixties in good health and CMV-seronegative. Each CDR3 is given with its conserved first and last residue. The D gene is left open where the match is weak. Clone size is given for some rows only: seen once, a few or many times, or a class if the clone is expanded.

TRBV5-1	NA	TRBD2	17	TRBJ2-3	CASSLRTGGRNTDTQYF	TGCGCCAGCAGCTTGCGGACGGGGGGACGGAACACAGATACGCAGTATTTT
TRBV19	NA	NA	15	TRBJ2-3	CASSLASARTDTQYF	TGTGCCAGTAGTCTGGCTAGCGCTCGCACAGATACGCAGTATTTT
TRBV2	NA	TRBD2	16	TRBJ2-1	CASKERLAGGYNEQFF	TGTGCCAGCAAAGAAAGACTAGCGGGAGGGTACAATGAGCAGTTCTTC
TRBV4-1	NA	NA	14	TRBJ1-1	CASSQDTGYPEAFF	TGCGCCAGCAGCCAAGATACAGGGTACCCTGAAGCTTTCTTT
TRBV19	few	NA	15	TRBJ1-3	CASSVSSGHGNTIYF	TGTGCCAGTAGTGTTTCATCAGGCCATGGAAACACCATATATTTT
TRBV5-6	NA	TRBD1	14	TRBJ2-5	CASSTGTGSETQYF	TGTGCCAGCAGCACCGGGACAGGCTCTGAGACCCAGTACTTC
TRBV14	NA	NA	14	TRBJ1-2	CASSQVSSNYGYTF	TGTGCCAGCAGCCAAGTCAGTTCCAACTATGGCTACACCTTC
TRBV7-8	NA	NA	14	TRBJ1-2	CASSLLGGSSSYTF	TGTGCCAGCAGCCTACTGGGAGGATCCAGTAGCTACACCTTC
TRBV7-9	NA	NA	13	TRBJ1-6	CSSSLAGDSPLHF	TGTTCCAGCAGCTTAGCAGGGGATTCACCCCTCCACTTT
TRBV18	once	TRBD1	15	TRBJ1-5	CASSLTGGANQPQHF	TGTGCCAGCTCACTAACAGGGGGCGCAAATCAGCCCCAGCATTTT